This TCR beta chain was obtained from a study of blood T cell repertoires in COVID-19. Study in general: Both acute and convalescent COVID-19 samples were obtained from the United States, Italy and Spain. The analysed material was cDNA or gDNA that came from T cells, B-cell-depleted T cells, or PBMCs.

As handled by the study authors: Counts of nucleated cells, estimated from reference gene primer amplification, were obtained. Some clones are missing from TCRdb's copy, which holds only in-frame ones; the method was immunoSEQ multiplex PCR. The V and J calls and clone size come from that table; D and trimming were worked out from the DNA. The table records almost 250,000 clones, roughly 88% of them present only once. Germline loops: CDR1 SGHTA, CDR2 FQGNSA. Deletions cut 6 bases from V and 7 bases from J, with 10 bases between. This CDR3 has 12 residues. Seattle patient enrollment occurred during active infection, with longitudinal follow-up thereafter.

The sample was peripheral blood. This chain connects TRBV7-2 to TRBJ2-1; tentative D call: TRBD1 (5 bases). This clonotype was sampled from a woman of 80 years or more with COVID-19, enrolled during active disease. CDR3 DNA: TGTGCCAGCAGTCGGCAGGGAAATGAGCAGTTCTTC. It codes for CASSRQGNEQFF.